Sequencing of this T cell receptor beta chain was carried out in a study of shared clonotypes between healthy human individuals (dated by TCRdb to 2020 to 2022). Turning to the overall study: A couple of women and three men aged 18 to 49 years were included in the cohort. Per donor, three plates each were used for CD4 naive and CD4 memory, two for CD8 naive, and one for CD8 memory. Blood TCR repertoires of roughly five healthy adults were deeply sequenced to estimate repertoire size and the extent of clonotype sharing between individuals. To increase sequencing depth and limit assay-specific biases, TCR repertoire library preparation and sequencing were carried out by different laboratories using diverse techniques. Per donor, leukapheresis produced somewhere between about 0.94 and 9 billion PBMCs. Overall study results and their limits: The genetic and exposure-history diversity represented was limited by the small number of donors. Incomplete sequencing was indicated by rarefaction of sorted-subset datasets, despite the large sequencing depth. Sampling was restricted to blood, and TCR repertoires in tissues likely differ from the TCR repertoires found in blood. Sharing across a few donors was observed for approximately 5% of naive CD4, over 3% of naive CD8, roughly 2.4% of memory CD4, and around 0.4% of memory CD8 clonotypes. Larger estimated clonotype richness was generally found for naive subsets than for memory subsets. Based on pairwise subsampling, the degree of clonotype sharing among donors was expected to be affected by sequencing depth. Compared with non-shared clonotypes, clonotypes shared by all four sorted-subset donors had higher generation probabilities.

The donors were healthy, HIV-negative adults who had no recently reported acute infections or vaccinations. Only Caucasian adults living in Nashville, Tennessee, USA were represented among the donors. Magnetic negative selection was used to enrich CD4+ T cells, after which naive cells were positively selected on CD45RA and the negative fraction became the memory subset. Blood was obtained by leukapheresis, after which PBMCs were separated by Ficoll-Histopaque density gradient centrifugation and cryopreserved in liquid nitrogen vapor phase. Analytical flow cytometry was used to check the purity and quantity of every magnetically sorted T cell population. Genomic DNA was isolated from every sorted fraction and measured by UV absorbance on a Nanodrop 2000c. Turning to this clone: Its antigen remains unidentified. No base-level quality is on record; no much larger clone is a single base apart.

TCR CDR3 regions were amplified from genomic DNA by multiplex PCR using the deep immunoSEQ assay. For each cell subset, the extracted genomic DNA was distributed evenly across all wells of several immunoSEQ 96-well plates, and each plate served as one replicate. For sorted subsets, 200 to 250 ng genomic DNA, equal to some 30,000 T cell genomes, was loaded into each replicate PCR. Purified libraries were measured with a Qubit 3.0 fluorometer, size-checked on a Bioanalyzer 2100, and measured again with the KAPA Library Quantification kit. Every immunoSEQ 96-well plate was sequenced on a dedicated single-read 150-cycle Illumina NextSeq 550 flow cell. On the study's bioinformatics: Because the immunoSEQ output held only junctional sequences and lacked quality scores, the filtering could not match the filtering applied to full-length reads. Sequences were annotated with PyIR, a Python wrapper for IgBLAST v1.9, and V/J genes and CDR3 were assigned using IMGT germline references. Reads with weak V/J assignments (E-value above 1e-6), missing CDR3, stop codons, out-of-frame junctions, or ambiguous translated residues were removed. A V3J clonotype was defined by an identical inferred V gene, J gene, and CDR3 amino acid sequence. Percentage overlap between repertoires was computed as shared unique clonotypes divided by the size of the smaller repertoire. Repertoire richness was assessed with RTK rarefaction, the Chao1 estimator, and Recon v2.1 estimates of unobserved clonotypes. OLGA was used to compute generation probabilities for all TCRbeta clonotypes that the gDNA method yielded from a handful of donors. The table was pulled from immuneACCESS by TCRdb, which kept in-frame rearrangements only. Such tables lose some clones; where checked, under half of the loss comes from unresolved V genes, and the rest has no known cause. For V, J and clone size, that table is used; D and trimming come from the DNA. Present in this sample are 2 million or so clones, 90% to 95% of which were seen just once. The top ten clonotypes cover roughly 0.13% of the sample.

CDR3 length: 15 amino acids, cysteine to phenylalanine. This entry keeps only the CDR3 DNA: 45 bases, framed from base 1. The trim is 6 bases for V and 10 bases for J, with a gap of 19 bases between the germline ends. Sequencing was performed on naive CD4+ T cells sorted from blood. The intended sense of this specimen's cell subset or site label: CD45RA+ positively selected. The clonotype was recovered from a man aged 18 to 30 in good health. The V and J segments used are TRBV23-1 and TRBJ1-6; a tentative D call is TRBD1 (5 bases match). TRBV23-1 is placed among ORFs of uncertain function. The base sequence is TGCGCCAGCAGCCGCAGGGTTTGGGGTAAATCACCCCTCCACTTT. This encodes CASSRRVWGKSPLHF.